There are a few counts of the clone carrying this T cell receptor (beta chain). Its antigen is currently unknown. PCR was performed a second time for about 7 to 11 cycles using a sample-barcoded 5' primer and a J-beta primer mix. Each cDNA molecule carried a tag from a template-switch adaptor that contained 12 random nucleotides. All samples yielded 3 million or more CDR3-containing paired-end reads. Using its own MiXCR run on the 5' RACE reads, TCRdb lists one record per CDR3 protein. The sample holds about 690,000 distinct CDR3 sequences, around 38% seen once. This sample is drawn from a study of blood T cells in healthy people across ages. Study outcomes and limitations: Naive and antigen-experienced cells could not be conclusively compared, given unsorted PBMCs.

The germline V gene has CDR1 SQVTM and CDR2 ANQGSEA. The CDR3 extends over 13 amino acids. V lost 6 bases and J lost 2; bases outside the gene matches: 7. The TCR was taken from a man aged 80 or over in good health. The gene calls are TRBV29-1 and TRBJ2-7, with 7 bases identical to TRBD1. Input material: blood. In DNA form, the CDR3 reads TGCAGCGTCCGGACAGGACCAGCCTACGAGCAGTACTTC. Its translation is CSVRTGPAYEQYF.